The 11 T cell receptor beta chains below come from one sample, sequenced in a study of blood T cell repertoires in COVID-19. TCRdb's copy holds only in-frame clones and misses some; the assay was immunoSEQ multiplex PCR. Found here are some 76,000 clones, around 87% of them singletons; the top ten hold roughly 11%. Sequencing was performed on peripheral blood. The receptor set was obtained from a young woman with acute or convalescent COVID-19.

CDR3 coding DNA: TGTGCCTGGAGTGTTGGACATAGTGAAAAACTGTTTTTT. It encodes CAWSVGHSEKLFF. The rearrangement joins TRBV30 to TRBJ1-4; a weak D match, TRBD1 (5 bases). The V gene's germline CDR1 is GTSNPN and CDR2 SVGIG (reference sequence). Trimming removed 0 bases at V and 7 bases at J, with 9 bases between. The CDR3 sequence is 13 residues long.

The chain links TRBV18 to TRBJ1-1, with 7 bases matching TRBD1. The CDR3 loop spans 16 amino acids. The germline CDR1 and CDR2 sequences are KGHSH and LQKENI. V lost 3 bases to trimming and J lost 4 bases; unmatched junction nucleotides: 11. The CDR3 spells CASSPTMGRGITEAFF. The CDR3, as DNA: TGTGCCAGCTCACCTACCATGGGCAGGGGGATCACTGAAGCTTTCTTT. The variable domain in full, with the rest retrieved from reference TRBV18 and TRBJ1-1, is NAGVMQNPRHLVRRRGQEARLRCSPMKGHSHVYWYRQLPEEGLKFMVYLQKENIIDESGMPKERFSAEFPKEGPSILRIQQVVRGDSAAYFCASSPTMGRGITEAFFGQGTRLTVV.

The chain recombines TRBV5-8 with TRBJ2-1; no clear D gene. The V gene's germline CDR1 is SGHTS and CDR2 YDEGEE. The length of the CDR3 is 14 residues. Trimming took off 7 bases at V and 2 bases at J, with 13 bases between the two ends. The CDR3 reads CASPWAGPYNEQFF. CDR3 nucleotide sequence: TGTGCCAGCCCTTGGGCCGGCCCCTACAATGAGCAGTTCTTC.

This clone was seen more than once but under ten times. This chain connects TRBV18 to TRBJ2-7, with D maybe TRBD2 (5 bases). The CDR3 consists of 14 residues. CDR1 is KGHSH and CDR2 is LQKENI in the germline V gene. With 6 bases removed from V and 7 bases from J, the gap between germline ends came to 19 bases. CDR3 residues: CASSPGADIREQYF. CDR3 in DNA: TGTGCCAGCTCCCCAGGAGCGGATATACGAGAGCAGTACTTC.

The chain joins TRBV6-1 to TRBJ1-3; maybe TRBD1 (6 bases). This CDR3 is built from 16 residues. V lost 1 base and J lost 4, with 14 bases in between. The germline V gene encodes CDR1 MNHNS and CDR2 SASEGT. The CDR3 DNA reads TGTGCCAGCAGTGAAGAGTCGGGGGGCGCGGGAAACACCATATATTTT. This gives the protein CASSEESGGAGNTIYF.

The chain combines TRBV29-1 with TRBJ1-1; unclear D gene. Trimming cost V 3 bases and J 7 bases, with 9 bases left between them. Germline V gene data show CDR1 as SQVTM and CDR2 as ANQGSEA. This CDR3 comprises 11 residues. Here the CDR3 reads CSVDLGGEAFF. CDR3 coding DNA: TGCAGCGTTGATCTGGGAGGTGAAGCTTTCTTT.

The J gene is TRBJ2-1, the V gene TRBV5-1, with 11 bases lining up with TRBD1. V gave up 3 bases and J gave up 10 bases; unmatched junction bases: 12. Germline loops: CDR1 SGHRS, CDR2 YFSETQ. The CDR3 spans 16 residues. The CDR3 DNA sequence: TGCGCCAGCAGCTGGGGCCGGGACAGGGGGTCAATGGAGCAGTTCTTC. Its translation: CASSWGRDRGSMEQFF.

As regards this clone: This sample also contains other DNA sequences that code for the same CDR3. The V gene is TRBV13, the J gene TRBJ2-3; D might be TRBD1 (6 bases). This CDR3 comprises 15 residues. Trimming shortened V by 5 bases and J by 0 bases, and 12 bases separated the two germline ends. Germline V gene data show CDR1 as PRHDT and CDR2 as FYEKMQ (reference sequence). The CDR3 region is CASSPRDTSTDTQYF. CDR3 coding DNA: TGTGCCAGCAGCCCCAGGGACACCAGCACAGATACGCAGTATTTT. The whole variable domain, remainder taken from reference TRBV13 and TRBJ2-3, is AAGVIQSPRHLIKEKRETATLKCYPIPRHDTVYWYQQGPGQDPQFLISFYEKMQSDKGSIPDRFSAQQFSDYHSELNMSSLELGDSALYFCASSPRDTSTDTQYFGPGTRLTVL.

J is TRBJ2-1 and V is TRBV11-3; 9 positions match TRBD2. Trimming took 2 bases from V and 8 from J; bases not matched to a gene: 7. Germline V gene data show CDR1 as SGHNT and CDR2 as YENEEA. This CDR3 is built from 15 residues. CDR3 sequence reads: CASSLNSGSGDEQFF. CDR3 nucleotide sequence: TGTGCCAGCAGCTTAAATAGCGGGAGTGGCGATGAGCAGTTCTTC.

J is TRBJ1-2 and V is TRBV7-2, with TRBD1 identical over 10 bases. The junction had 8 bases not matched to a gene; V was cut back by 1 base and J by 3 bases. This CDR3 is 17 amino acids long. The V gene's germline CDR1 is SGHTA and CDR2 FQGNSA. The CDR3 DNA is TGTGCCAGCAGCTTAGGCCCGTTCGGACAGGGGGACTATGGCTACACCTTC. Its translation is CASSLGPFGQGDYGYTF.

V and J are TRBV6-5 and TRBJ1-6; unclear D gene. Trimming left V 2 bases short and J 7 bases short, with 12 bases between. The CDR3 extends over 15 amino acids. Germline V gene lookup returns CDR1 MNHEY and CDR2 SVGAGI. The CDR3 DNA reads TGTGCCAGCAGTTACGATGGTTCACGGAATTCACCCCTCCACTTT. As protein: CASSYDGSRNSPLHF.